This T cell receptor beta chain was observed in a study of molecular identifiers for immune sequencing clone quantification. Study-wide findings and caveats: With a barcode shared among identical TCR molecules, highly expanded clone sizes could be underestimated. The study found clones above 20 RNA copies held over 98% of effector molecules and under 1% in naive cells.

This clonotype was counted between two and nine times. The antigen is undetermined. Bulk libraries came from a prior protocol with listed TCR primers. Each CDR3 protein gets one entry after TCRdb re-called the PCR reads with MiXCR. This table has about 500,000 distinct CDR3 sequences, roughly 25% appearing once. Libraries of naive CD8 T cells were made from roughly 20,000 to 1,000,000 sorted cells. They used 10%, 30% or 50% RNA. Germline assignment: CDR1 GTSNPN and CDR2 SVGIG (reference sequence). The CDR3 has 12 amino acids. Trimming left V 4 bases short and J 6 bases short, with 12 bases between. The sample consisted of naive CD8+ T cells from blood, with Jurkat cell RNA spiked in. Noted subset: FACS-sorted CD8+CD4-CCR7+CD45RA+ naive T cells. The genes are TRBV30 and TRBJ1-2; D unresolved. The sequence was collected from a human donor in good health. Some libraries in this study had Jurkat cell RNA spiked in. The CDR3, as DNA: TGTGCCTGGATTGCGGGGAGACATGGCTACACCTTC. It yields the protein CAWIAGRHGYTF.